The sequence of this T cell receptor beta chain was determined in a study of blood T cell repertoires in COVID-19. On the study more broadly: Sources were T cells, B-cell-depleted T cells, or PBMCs; the material itself was cDNA or gDNA.

The CDR3 sequence is 13 residues long. Trimming removed 5 bases from V and 1 base from J, with 8 bases in between. The germline V gene has CDR1 MGHDK and CDR2 SYGVNS. Authors' analysis steps: Reference gene primer amplification gave nucleated cell count estimates. The method was immunoSEQ multiplex PCR; TCRdb's version includes in-frame clones alone and lacks a portion of them. The V and J calls and clone size were taken over from that table, and D and trimming were inferred from the DNA. The sample has hundreds of thousands of clones; around 90% are singletons. The sequenced sample consisted of peripheral blood. The chain has TRBV25-1 and TRBJ1-1, with D possibly matching TRBD1 (5 bases). This receptor was obtained from a woman between 18 and 29 years old who had recovered from COVID-19. CDR3 nucleotides: TGTGCCAGCAGTCAGGGCGGGAACACTGAAGCTTTCTTT. Translating it yields CASSQGGNTEAFF.